The 29 T cell receptor beta chains presented below share a single source sample, sequenced in a study of blood T cell repertoires in COVID-19. Data came from immunoSEQ multiplex PCR; TCRdb stores just in-frame clones and leaves some out. The sample consists of roughly 280,000 clones, around nine tenths of them appearing once. Sequenced material: peripheral blood. The receptors were gathered from a man aged 40-55 years with active or convalescent COVID-19.

The rearrangement uses TRBV5-4 and TRBJ2-1; possible D gene TRBD1, 5 bases. V gave up 3 bases and J gave up 6 bases, with 10 bases separating them. This CDR3 is built from 13 residues. Per germline, CDR1 SGHNT and CDR2 YYREEE (reference sequence). CDR3 in DNA: TGTGCCAGCAGCTCGGCCGACAGCAATGAGCAGTTCTTC. Encoded protein: CASSSADSNEQFF.

The chain is built from TRBV2 and TRBJ1-4, with D uncertain. V was clipped by 1 base and J by 5 bases, with 8 bases between them. Germline V gives CDR1 SNHLY, CDR2 FYNNEI. The CDR3 has 14 residues. The CDR3: CASSEVSRNEKLFF. DNA for the CDR3: TGTGCCAGCAGTGAAGTAAGCCGAAATGAAAAACTGTTTTTT.

The V gene is TRBV9, the J gene TRBJ2-6; TRBD1 matches at 8 bases. Looked up from germline, CDR1 is SGDLS and CDR2 is YYNGEE. V shed 0 bases and J 2 bases; nucleotides not matched to a gene: 10. The length of the CDR3 is 19 residues. This chain's CDR3 is CASSVARQGNVAGANVLTF. The CDR3 DNA sequence: TGTGCCAGCAGCGTAGCTAGACAGGGGAATGTGGCTGGGGCCAACGTCCTGACTTTC.

The chain uses TRBV6-5 and TRBJ2-7; no firm D call. V lost 7 bases to trimming and J lost 2 bases, with 15 bases between them. The CDR3 has 14 residues. The germline gives CDR1 MNHEY, CDR2 SVGAGI. CDR3: CASIPFGGPYEQYF. The CDR3 DNA sequence: TGTGCCAGCATTCCATTCGGTGGGCCCTACGAGCAGTACTTC.

This clone was detected once. V usage is TRBV7-9 and J usage is TRBJ2-7; D not resolved. Trimming cost V 7 bases and J 2 bases, with 9 bases left between them. CDR1 and CDR2 (germline): SEHNR, FQNEAQ (reference sequence). This CDR3 spans 12 amino acids. DNA of the CDR3: TGTGCCAGCACCCCCCTAGCCTACGAGCAGTACTTC. As protein: CASTPLAYEQYF.

V and J are TRBV19 and TRBJ1-4, with D possibly being TRBD1 (5 bases). The germline V and J ends were trimmed by 3 bases and 6 bases, with 11 bases remaining between them. Per the germline V gene, CDR1 is LNHDA and CDR2 is SQIVND (reference sequence). The CDR3 totals 14 residues. The CDR3, as DNA: TGTGCCAGTAGTATCCGGGGACTGGATGAAAAACTGTTTTTT. Its protein product is CASSIRGLDEKLFF. The full variable domain, with the rest looked up from reference TRBV19 and TRBJ1-4, is DGGITQSPKYLFRKEGQNVTLSCEQNLNHDAMYWYRQDPGQGLRLIYYSQIVNDFQKGDIAEGYSVSREKKESFPLTVTSAQKNPTAFYLCASSIRGLDEKLFFGSGTQLSVL.

The CDR3 DNA reads TGTGCCAGTGGGGGCCCTAACTATGGCTACACCTTC. It encodes CASGGPNYGYTF. This sequence joins TRBV28 and TRBJ1-2, with a tentative D call TRBD1 (6 bases). V shed 9 bases and J shed 0 bases, with 8 bases lying between them. The CDR3 contains 12 residues. CDR1 and CDR2 (germline): MDHEN, SYDVKM.

The chain employs TRBV7-8 and TRBJ2-7; possible D gene TRBD2, 7 bases. Trimming removed 2 bases from V and 3 bases from J, with 20 bases in between. Germline V CDR1 and CDR2: SGHVS, FQNEAQ. The CDR3 has 17 amino acids. CDR3 DNA sequence: TGTGCCAGCAGCTTACGGGGAGGGGGTCGGGATTTCTACGAGCAGTACTTC. This translates into CASSLRGGGRDFYEQYF.

The count of this clone is one. The same CDR3 is also encoded by other DNA sequences in this sample. J is TRBJ2-7 and V is TRBV7-9; D might be TRBD2 (6 bases). In germline, CDR1 is SEHNR, CDR2 FQNEAQ (reference sequence). The V end was cut by 1 base, the J end by 5 bases, with 9 bases between. The CDR3 runs 13 residues. Here the CDR3 reads CASSLEGGHEQYF. The CDR3 DNA sequence: TGTGCCAGCAGCTTAGAAGGAGGGCACGAGCAGTACTTC.

This chain uses TRBV30 with TRBJ1-2, with D possibly TRBD1 on 5 matching bases. Germline V gives CDR1 GTSNPN, CDR2 SVGIG (reference sequence). CDR3 length: 11 residues. The V gene lost 1 base and the J gene lost 5 bases, with 5 bases spanning the gap. CDR3 nucleotide sequence: TGTGCCTGGAGTGCAGGGTATGGCTACACCTTC. Translation: CAWSAGYGYTF.

The chain links TRBV3-1 (or the pseudogene TRBV3-2) to TRBJ2-5; TRBD2 matches 10 bases. The CDR3 has 14 amino acids. The ends lost 8 bases at V and 1 base at J; junction bases unmatched: 4. Looked up from germline, CDR1 is LGHDT and CDR2 is YNNKEL (reference sequence). CDR3 loop: CASGLAGAQETQYF. CDR3 coding DNA: TGTGCCAGCGGGCTAGCGGGGGCCCAAGAGACCCAGTACTTC.

The sample holds one count of this clone. J is TRBJ2-5 and V is TRBV5-1, with TRBD1 as a possible D gene (6 bases). V shed 3 bases and J shed 5 bases, with 17 bases lying between them. The CDR3 consists of 15 residues. Germline V CDR1 and CDR2: SGHRS, YFSETQ. The DNA for the CDR3 is TGCGCCAGCAGCTCAGCACAGGGTACGCGGGAGACCCAGTACTTC. The encoded protein is CASSSAQGTRETQYF.

The chain has TRBV27 and TRBJ1-2; D remains ambiguous. This CDR3 has 13 residues. Trimming took 3 bases from V and 4 from J, leaving 9 bases between them. The V gene's germline CDR1 is MNHEY and CDR2 SMNVEV (reference sequence). As DNA, the CDR3 is TGTGCCAGCAGTTTGGGAGCGGGCTATGGCTACACCTTC. This codes for CASSLGAGYGYTF.

The chain combines TRBV25-1 with TRBJ1-1, with 7 bases matching TRBD1. V shed 2 bases, J shed 10 bases, and the junction held 13 bases outside the gene matches. Germline V gene lookup returns CDR1 MGHDK and CDR2 SYGVNS. This CDR3 has 15 residues. CDR3 loop: CASSEGGPGTVGAFF. CDR3 DNA sequence: TGTGCCAGCAGTGAAGGGGGCCCCGGGACAGTCGGAGCTTTCTTT. The full variable domain, in which reference TRBV25-1 and TRBJ1-1 provide the parts outside the CDR3, is EADIYQTPRYLVIGTGKKITLECSQTMGHDKMYWYQQDPGMELHLIHYSYGVNSTEKGDLSSESTVSRIRTEHFPLTLESARPSHTSQYLCASSEGGPGTVGAFFGQGTRLTVV.

The rearrangement links TRBV7-9 to TRBJ2-2; D is possibly TRBD2 (5 bases). The V gene's germline CDR1 is SEHNR and CDR2 FQNEAQ (reference sequence). V lost 5 bases to trimming and J lost 5 bases, with 9 bases between them. CDR3 length: 13 residues. The CDR3 is CASSPGRTGELFF. In DNA, the CDR3 is TGTGCCAGCAGCCCTGGGAGAACCGGGGAGCTGTTTTTT.

The V call is TRBV7-8, the J call TRBJ2-7; D might be TRBD1 (7 bases). V lost 6 bases to trimming and J lost 7 bases, with 22 bases between them. Germline lookup yields CDR1 SGHVS and CDR2 FQNEAQ. The CDR3 length is 15 residues. CDR3 protein: CASSVTRQGGREQYF. DNA for the CDR3: TGTGCCAGCAGTGTAACCCGACAGGGAGGTAGGGAGCAGTACTTC.

The chain joins TRBV5-1 to TRBJ1-6, with TRBD1 identical over 7 bases. The V gene end was trimmed by 4 bases and the J gene end by 6 bases; junction bases not matched to a gene: 7. CDR1 and CDR2 from the germline V gene are SGHRS and YFSETQ. The CDR3 totals 15 residues. CDR3 sequence reads: CASSPQGSFNSPLHF. In DNA form, the CDR3 reads TGCGCCAGCAGCCCACAGGGGTCTTTTAATTCACCCCTCCACTTT.

This clone was detected once. The genes are TRBV29-1 and TRBJ2-1; no reliable D call. Germline V gene lookup returns CDR1 SQVTM and CDR2 ANQGSEA. This CDR3 is built from 14 residues. The V end lost 2 bases, the J end lost 0 bases, and 8 bases lay between the germline ends. The CDR3 sequence: CSVELTISYNEQFF. CDR3 DNA: TGCAGCGTTGAATTGACAATCTCCTACAATGAGCAGTTCTTC.

In DNA form, the CDR3 reads TGTGCCAGCAGTGAAGGGGCTAGCGGGGGGGCAGATACGCAGTATTTT. It yields the protein CASSEGASGGADTQYF. This chain links TRBV6-1 with TRBJ2-3; 12 nucleotides align to TRBD2. The CDR3 extends over 16 amino acids. Germline V lookup: CDR1 MNHNS, CDR2 SASEGT. With V trimmed by 1 base and J by 4 bases, 3 bases remained unmatched.

The chain combines TRBV5-1 with TRBJ1-6; 9 nucleotides match TRBD1. The germline gives CDR1 SGHRS, CDR2 YFSETQ. V shed 3 bases and J 10 bases; nucleotides not matched to a gene: 5. The CDR3 runs to 14 residues. CDR3 DNA sequence: TGCGCCAGCAGCTCTGACAGGGGGAACTCACCCCTCCACTTT. Its protein product is CASSSDRGNSPLHF. The full variable domain, in which reference TRBV5-1 and TRBJ1-6 provide the parts outside the CDR3, is KAGVTQTPRYLIKTRGQQVTLSCSPISGHRSVSWYQQTPGQGLQFLFEYFSETQRNKGNFPGRFSGRQFSNSRSEMNVSTLELGDSALYLCASSSDRGNSPLHFGNGTRLTVT.

The chain's CDR3 is CSASGAGSYSGNTIYF. Here the CDR3 DNA reads TGCAGTGCCAGTGGGGCAGGTTCCTACTCTGGAAACACCATATATTTT. The V and J genes are TRBV20-1 and TRBJ1-3, with D possibly TRBD1 on 5 matching bases. From germline, CDR1 is DFQATT and CDR2 SNEGSKA (reference sequence). With 6 bases removed from V and 0 bases from J, the gap between germline ends came to 18 bases. This CDR3 region has 16 residues.

The rearrangement links TRBV25-1 to TRBJ2-1; D is possibly TRBD1 (5 bases). V was trimmed by 0 bases and J by 4 bases, leaving 16 bases between them. CDR1 and CDR2 (germline): MGHDK, SYGVNS. This CDR3 has 17 residues. CDR3 amino acids: CASSEYFGDRAYNEQFF. CDR3 DNA sequence: TGTGCCAGCAGTGAATACTTCGGAGACAGAGCATACAATGAGCAGTTCTTC. Full variable domain (outside the CDR3, taken from reference TRBV25-1 and TRBJ2-1): EADIYQTPRYLVIGTGKKITLECSQTMGHDKMYWYQQDPGMELHLIHYSYGVNSTEKGDLSSESTVSRIRTEHFPLTLESARPSHTSQYLCASSEYFGDRAYNEQFFGPGTRLTVL.

The chain has TRBV5-6 and TRBJ1-5; D unclear. The CDR3 extends over 14 amino acids. The germline CDR1 and CDR2 sequences are SGHDT and YYEEEE. Deletions cut 0 bases from V and 6 bases from J, with 10 bases between. The CDR3 here is CASSLEGVGQPQHF. CDR3 nucleotide sequence: TGTGCCAGCAGCTTGGAGGGAGTGGGTCAGCCCCAGCATTTT.

The chain recombines TRBV2 with TRBJ1-3, with 8 nucleotides matching TRBD1. Germline V gene data show CDR1 as SNHLY and CDR2 as FYNNEI. This CDR3 region has 16 residues. J was trimmed by 1 base and V by 5 bases; bases with no gene match: 7. CDR3 protein: CASSSDRARSGNTIYF. The CDR3 bases are TGTGCCAGCAGTTCGGACAGGGCCCGATCTGGAAACACCATATATTTT.

A single count supports this clone. The CDR3 reads CAISESKGRPEQYF. The CDR3 DNA is TGTGCCATCAGTGAGTCTAAGGGGCGCCCCGAGCAGTACTTC. The chain employs TRBV10-3 and TRBJ2-7; D possibly corresponds to TRBD1 (5 bases). Trimming took off 0 bases at V and 6 bases at J, with 12 bases between the two ends. Per the germline V gene, CDR1 is ENHRY and CDR2 is SYGVKD. This CDR3 is 14 amino acids long.

CDR3 sequence reads: CAISETDRRQPQHF. DNA of the CDR3: TGTGCCATCAGTGAGACGGACAGGCGGCAGCCCCAGCATTTT. The V and J genes are TRBV10-3 and TRBJ1-5, with 7 bases identical to TRBD1. V was clipped by 2 bases and J by 7 bases; unmatched bases: 5. The CDR3 length is 14 residues. The germline V gene has CDR1 ENHRY and CDR2 SYGVKD.

The rearrangement uses TRBV6-4 and TRBJ2-3; TRBD1 might be the D (6 bases). V lost 6 bases to trimming and J lost 4 bases, with 14 bases between them. CDR1 MRHNA and CDR2 SNTAGT come from the germline V gene. This CDR3 spans 14 amino acids. The CDR3, as DNA: TGTGCCAGCAGCGAAACAGGGAATCCAGATACGCAGTATTTT. This translates into CASSETGNPDTQYF.

The chain combines TRBV9 with TRBJ2-1; D perhaps matches TRBD1 (6 bases). CDR1 is SGDLS and CDR2 is YYNGEE in the germline V gene. Trimming left V 3 bases short and J 4 bases short, with 11 bases between. The CDR3 covers 14 residues. DNA for the CDR3: TGTGCCAGCAGCGAGGGGGTTAGGTACAATGAGCAGTTCTTC. Protein product: CASSEGVRYNEQFF.

This chain uses TRBV25-1 with TRBJ1-5, with TRBD1 identical over 8 bases. Germline assignment: CDR1 MGHDK and CDR2 SYGVNS. With V trimmed by 0 bases and J by 5 bases, 3 bases remained unmatched. The CDR3 contains 15 residues. CDR3 nucleotide sequence: TGTGCCAGCAGTGAATATAAGGACAGGGATCAGCCCCAGCATTTT. Translating it yields CASSEYKDRDQPQHF.